The rows below give T cell receptor beta chains drawn from one sample of a study of blood T cell repertoires in COVID-19. The table came from immunoSEQ multiplex PCR; TCRdb's copy has only in-frame clones and leaves some out. The sample contains over 250,000 clones, 86% of which appear only once. Sequenced material: PBMCs or T cells enriched from blood (not recorded which). Receptors originate from a woman in her late teens or twenties who had recovered from COVID-19. CDR3s include the opening cysteine and the closing phenylalanine or tryptophan. Each record gives: J gene, clone size, D gene, V gene, CDR3 protein, CDR3 DNA. The D gene is left open where the match is weak. Size is omitted from some rows. Given values are once, few, many or a class for expanded clones.

>TRBJ2-5|.|.|TRBV10-1
CASSDQPGRQETQYF
TGCGCCAGCAGTGATCAACCGGGGAGACAAGAGACCCAGTACTTC
>TRBJ2-5|.|TRBD2|TRBV30
CAWSVQRGGRETQYF
TGTGCCTGGAGTGTCCAGCGGGGGGGCCGGGAGACCCAGTACTTC
>TRBJ2-3|.|TRBD1|TRBV9
CASSGGQGAGDTQYF
TGTGCCAGCAGCGGCGGACAGGGGGCAGGAGATACGCAGTATTTT
>TRBJ1-2|.|.|TRBV27
CASSFGQRYGYTF
TGTGCCAGCAGTTTCGGACAGCGCTATGGCTACACCTTC
>TRBJ1-2|few|.|TRBV5-1
CASSLEAPGIGYTF
TGCGCCAGCAGCTTGGAAGCCCCGGGGATCGGCTACACCTTC
>TRBJ1-6|once|TRBD1|TRBV7-2
CASSSGQGNSPLHF
TGTGCCAGCAGCTCAGGACAGGGAAACTCACCCCTCCACTTT
>TRBJ2-4|.|TRBD1|TRBV12-5
CASGTDRDKNIQYF
TGTGCTAGTGGAACCGACAGGGACAAAAACATTCAGTACTTC
>TRBJ2-5|few|.|TRBV5-1
CASRAGLQETQYF
TGCGCCAGCAGGGCGGGATTACAAGAGACCCAGTACTTC
>TRBJ2-6|few|TRBD2|TRBV9
CASSPPRNPGTSGGDSGANVLTF
TGTGCCAGCAGCCCCCCGAGGAACCCCGGGACTAGCGGGGGGGACTCTGGGGCCAACGTCCTGACTTTC
>TRBJ1-3|.|.|TRBV7-8
CASSLERSTGQLRGNTIYF
TGTGCCAGCAGCTTAGAAAGGTCTACAGGCCAACTGAGAGGAAACACCATATATTTT
>TRBJ1-5|.|TRBD1|TRBV2
CASSEEMGQTDQPQHF
TGTGCCAGCAGTGAAGAGATGGGACAGACAGATCAGCCCCAGCATTTT
>TRBJ1-4|.|.|TRBV5-6
CASSLASEKLFF
TGTGCCAGCAGCTTGGCCTCTGAAAAACTGTTTTTT
>TRBJ2-6|.|TRBD2|TRBV5-1
CASSLVPSGSGGANVLTF
TGCGCCAGCAGCTTGGTCCCTAGCGGGAGCGGTGGGGCCAACGTCCTGACTTTC
>TRBJ2-7|.|TRBD1|TRBV3-1/TRBV3-2
CASSQDLTGTVSYEQYF
TGTGCCAGCAGCCAAGATCTTACCGGGACAGTTTCCTACGAGCAGTACTTC
>TRBJ2-3|.|.|TRBV6-5
CASSYSLGHSTDTQYF
TGTGCCAGCAGTTACTCGCTGGGCCACAGCACAGATACGCAGTATTTT
>TRBJ2-2|few|TRBD1|TRBV7-2
CASSPRDRGQRTGELFF
TGTGCCAGCAGCCCCCGGGACAGGGGGCAACGCACCGGGGAGCTGTTTTTT
>TRBJ2-3|.|TRBD1|TRBV30
CAWSARTGGTDTQYF
TGTGCCTGGAGTGCAAGGACAGGGGGCACAGATACGCAGTATTTT
>TRBJ1-1|.|.|TRBV14
CASSLGRPIKSTEAFF
TGTGCCAGCAGCCTGGGGCGCCCGATCAAAAGCACTGAAGCTTTCTTT
>TRBJ2-7|.|TRBD2|TRBV4-1
CASSLGTSEIYEQYF
TGCGCCAGCAGCCTCGGGACTAGCGAAATCTACGAGCAGTACTTC
>TRBJ1-5|.|TRBD1|TRBV27
CASSDTGDQPQHF
TGTGCCAGCAGTGATACAGGGGATCAGCCCCAGCATTTT
>TRBJ2-1|.|TRBD1|TRBV5-4
CASSLPFGGGLGDRGNEQFF
TGTGCCAGCAGCTTGCCTTTCGGCGGGGGGTTGGGGGACAGGGGCAATGAGCAGTTCTTC
>TRBJ1-2|.|TRBD1|TRBV5-1
CASSPRRDSRVYTF
TGCGCCAGCAGCCCACGACGGGACAGCCGCGTTTACACCTTC
>TRBJ2-3|.|TRBD1|TRBV5-5
CASSHGQGDTDTQYF
TGTGCCAGCAGCCACGGACAGGGGGACACAGATACGCAGTATTTT